This TCR beta chain was recovered during a study of cytomegalovirus exposure and HLA in healthy donors. Broader study findings: Later on, a genetic analysis was performed. It linked a missense variant in DCLRE1C with V- and J-gene trimming of TCR beta.

For this clone: Its antigen remains unidentified.

Researchers ran the PCR with 60 Vbeta and 13 Jbeta primers. TCRdb's copy holds only in-frame clones and misses some; the assay was immunoSEQ multiplex PCR. The profile shows under 200,000 clones, about 77% of them singletons. The germline V gene encodes CDR1 SEHNR and CDR2 FQNEAQ (reference sequence). The V and J ends lost 5 bases and 7 bases, in that order; junction bases with no gene match: 8. This CDR3 is built from 15 residues. This sequence was found in a man in his thirties or forties in good health and CMV-seronegative. The sample taken for sequencing was PBMCs. The genes are TRBV7-9 and TRBJ1-4; 9 nucleotides agree with TRBD1. Here the CDR3 DNA reads TGTGCCAGCAGCCCAGGGACAGGGATGGGTGAAAAACTGTTTTTT. Its translation is CASSPGTGMGEKLFF.